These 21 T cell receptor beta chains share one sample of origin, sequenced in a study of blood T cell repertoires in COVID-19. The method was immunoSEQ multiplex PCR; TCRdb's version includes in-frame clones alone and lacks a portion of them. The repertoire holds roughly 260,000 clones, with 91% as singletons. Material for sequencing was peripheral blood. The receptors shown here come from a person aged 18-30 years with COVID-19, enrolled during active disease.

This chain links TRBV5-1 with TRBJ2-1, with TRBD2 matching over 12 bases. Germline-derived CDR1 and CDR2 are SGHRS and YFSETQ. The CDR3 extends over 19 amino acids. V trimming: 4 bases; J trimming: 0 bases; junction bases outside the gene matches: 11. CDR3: CASSSGTSGYPSSYNEQFF. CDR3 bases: TGCGCCAGCAGCAGCGGGACTAGCGGGTACCCGAGCTCCTACAATGAGCAGTTCTTC.

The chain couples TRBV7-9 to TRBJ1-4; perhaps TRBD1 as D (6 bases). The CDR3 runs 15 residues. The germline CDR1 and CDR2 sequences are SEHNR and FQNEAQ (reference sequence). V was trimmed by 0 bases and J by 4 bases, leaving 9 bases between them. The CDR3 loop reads CASSLAGGLNEKLFF. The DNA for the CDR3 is TGTGCCAGCAGCTTAGCGGGGGGGCTTAATGAAAAACTGTTTTTT.

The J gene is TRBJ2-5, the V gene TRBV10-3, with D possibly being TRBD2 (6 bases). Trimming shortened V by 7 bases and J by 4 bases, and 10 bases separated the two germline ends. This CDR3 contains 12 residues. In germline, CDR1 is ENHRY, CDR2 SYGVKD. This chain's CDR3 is CAIKGSGETQYF. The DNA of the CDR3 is TGTGCCATCAAAGGTAGCGGAGAGACCCAGTACTTC.

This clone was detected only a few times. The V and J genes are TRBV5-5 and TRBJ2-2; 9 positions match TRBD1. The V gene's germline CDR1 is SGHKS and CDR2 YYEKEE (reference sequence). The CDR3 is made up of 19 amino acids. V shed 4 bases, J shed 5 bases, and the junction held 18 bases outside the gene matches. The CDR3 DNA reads TGTGCCAGCAGCCCGGGGACAGGGCGAGCGGGACTGGGTACCGGGGAGCTGTTTTTT. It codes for CASSPGTGRAGLGTGELFF.

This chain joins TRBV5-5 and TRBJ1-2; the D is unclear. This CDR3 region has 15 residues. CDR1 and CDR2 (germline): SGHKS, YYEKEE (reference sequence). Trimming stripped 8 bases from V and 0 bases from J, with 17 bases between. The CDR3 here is CASRTLAEANYGYTF. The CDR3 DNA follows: TGTGCCAGTAGGACTCTAGCGGAGGCTAACTATGGCTACACCTTC.

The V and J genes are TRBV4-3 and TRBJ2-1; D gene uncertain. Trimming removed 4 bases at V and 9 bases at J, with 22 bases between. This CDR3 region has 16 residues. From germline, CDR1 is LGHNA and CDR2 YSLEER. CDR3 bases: TGCGCCAGCAGCCTCAAGTCGCGTCCCGAGTCGGGTGAGCAGTTCTTC. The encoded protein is CASSLKSRPESGEQFF.

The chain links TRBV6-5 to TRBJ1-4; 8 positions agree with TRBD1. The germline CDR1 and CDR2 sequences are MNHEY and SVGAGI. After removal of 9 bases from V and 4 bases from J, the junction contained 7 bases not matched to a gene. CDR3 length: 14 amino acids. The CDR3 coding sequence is TGTGCCAGGGGGACACAGGGGGTTAATGAAAAACTGTTTTTT. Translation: CARGTQGVNEKLFF.

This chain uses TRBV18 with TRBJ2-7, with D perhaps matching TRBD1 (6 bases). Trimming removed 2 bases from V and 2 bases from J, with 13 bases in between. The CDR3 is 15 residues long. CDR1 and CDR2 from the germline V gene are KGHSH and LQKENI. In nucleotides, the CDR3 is TGTGCCAGCTCACCAGACGTACAGGGTACCTACGAGCAGTACTTC. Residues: CASSPDVQGTYEQYF.

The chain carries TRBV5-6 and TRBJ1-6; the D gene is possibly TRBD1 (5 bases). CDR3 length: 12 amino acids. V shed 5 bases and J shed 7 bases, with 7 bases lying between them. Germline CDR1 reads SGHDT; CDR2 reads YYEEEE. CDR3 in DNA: TGTGCCAGCAGAGCAGGGAATTCACCCCTCCACTTT. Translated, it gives CASRAGNSPLHF.

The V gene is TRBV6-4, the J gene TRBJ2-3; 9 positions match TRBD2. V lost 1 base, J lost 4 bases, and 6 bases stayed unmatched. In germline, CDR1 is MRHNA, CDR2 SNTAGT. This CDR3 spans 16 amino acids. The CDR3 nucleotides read TGTGCCAGCAGTGACTGGGCGGGAGGGCCATCAGATACGCAGTATTTT. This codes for CASSDWAGGPSDTQYF.

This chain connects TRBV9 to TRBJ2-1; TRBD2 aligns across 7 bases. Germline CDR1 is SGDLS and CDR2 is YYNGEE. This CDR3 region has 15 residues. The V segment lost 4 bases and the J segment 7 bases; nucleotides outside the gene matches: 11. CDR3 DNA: TGTGCCAGCAGCCGAGGGAGCGGGGAGCTTAATGAGCAGTTCTTC. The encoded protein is CASSRGSGELNEQFF.

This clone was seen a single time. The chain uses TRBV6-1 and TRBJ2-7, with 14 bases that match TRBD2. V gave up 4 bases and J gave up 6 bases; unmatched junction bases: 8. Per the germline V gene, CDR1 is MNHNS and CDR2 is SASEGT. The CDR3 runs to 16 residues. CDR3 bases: TGTGCCAGCAGTGTACGACTAGCGGGAGGGCTTTCCGAGCAGTACTTC. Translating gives CASSVRLAGGLSEQYF.

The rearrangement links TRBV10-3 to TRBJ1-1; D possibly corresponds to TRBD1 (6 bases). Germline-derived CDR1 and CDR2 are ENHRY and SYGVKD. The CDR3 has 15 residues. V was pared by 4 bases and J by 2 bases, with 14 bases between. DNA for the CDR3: TGTGCCATCAGTGCGGCAGGACAGCAAAACACTGAAGCTTTCTTT. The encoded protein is CAISAAGQQNTEAFF.

The CDR3 DNA reads TGTGCCAGCAGTTACAAGGCAGGGGAAGGGAGCACTGAAGCTTTCTTT. Translating gives CASSYKAGEGSTEAFF. The chain recombines TRBV6-6 with TRBJ1-1; the D gene is possibly TRBD1 (6 bases). Germline V gene data show CDR1 as MNHNY and CDR2 as SVGAGI (reference sequence). The ends were cut back, 2 bases at V and 4 bases at J, with 17 bases in the middle. The length of the CDR3 is 16 residues.

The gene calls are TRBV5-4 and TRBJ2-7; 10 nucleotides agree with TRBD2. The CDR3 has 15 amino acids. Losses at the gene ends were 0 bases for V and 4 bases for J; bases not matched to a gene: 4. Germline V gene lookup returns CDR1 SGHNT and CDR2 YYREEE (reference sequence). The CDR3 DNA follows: TGTGCCAGCAGCTTGGTAGCGGGAGGTGGGTACGAGCAGTACTTC. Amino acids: CASSLVAGGGYEQYF.

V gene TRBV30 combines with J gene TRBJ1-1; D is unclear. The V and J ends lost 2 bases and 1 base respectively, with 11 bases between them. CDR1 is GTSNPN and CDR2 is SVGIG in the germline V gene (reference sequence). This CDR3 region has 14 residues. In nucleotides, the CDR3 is TGTGCCTGGAGTAAGAGTCACGCGAACACTGAAGCTTTCTTT. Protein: CAWSKSHANTEAFF.

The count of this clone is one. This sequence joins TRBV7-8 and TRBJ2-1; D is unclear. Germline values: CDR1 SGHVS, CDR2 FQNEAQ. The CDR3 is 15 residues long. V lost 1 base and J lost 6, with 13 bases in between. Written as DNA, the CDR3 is TGTGCCAGCAGCTTAGAATCACGCTACCCCAATGAGCAGTTCTTC. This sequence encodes CASSLESRYPNEQFF.

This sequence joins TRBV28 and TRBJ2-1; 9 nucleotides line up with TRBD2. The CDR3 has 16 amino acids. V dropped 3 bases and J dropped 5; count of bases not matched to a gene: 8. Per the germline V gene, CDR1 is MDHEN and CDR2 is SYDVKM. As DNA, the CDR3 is TGTGCCAGCAGTTTGGCTACTAGCGGGCCCGACAATGAGCAGTTCTTC. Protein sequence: CASSLATSGPDNEQFF.

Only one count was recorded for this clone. CDR3 loop: CASSVLQRTDNEQFF. The CDR3 DNA reads TGTGCCAGCAGCGTCCTCCAGCGTACCGACAATGAGCAGTTCTTC. J is TRBJ2-1 and V is TRBV6-5; unclear D gene. Germline V CDR1 and CDR2: MNHEY, SVGAGI. V lost 6 bases and J 5 bases, leaving 17 bases between the germline ends. The CDR3 is 15 amino acids.

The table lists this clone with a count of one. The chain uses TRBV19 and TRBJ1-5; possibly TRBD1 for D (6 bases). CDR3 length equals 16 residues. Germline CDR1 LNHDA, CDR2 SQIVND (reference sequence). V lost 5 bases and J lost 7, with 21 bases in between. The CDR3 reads CASSSHLQGRYQPQHF. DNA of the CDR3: TGTGCCAGTAGTTCCCACCTACAGGGTAGGTACCAGCCCCAGCATTTT.

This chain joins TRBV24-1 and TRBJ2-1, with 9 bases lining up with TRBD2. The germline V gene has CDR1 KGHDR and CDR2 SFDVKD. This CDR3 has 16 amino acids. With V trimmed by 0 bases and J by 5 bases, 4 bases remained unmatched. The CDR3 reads CATSDLLSSGNNEQFF. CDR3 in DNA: TGTGCCACCAGTGATTTGTTATCTAGCGGGAACAATGAGCAGTTCTTC.